This is a list of T cell receptor beta chains from one sample in a study of blood T cell repertoires in COVID-19. Produced via immunoSEQ multiplex PCR; TCRdb's table is partial and in-frame only. The sample carries about 280,000 clones, approximately 78% recorded once. The sequenced sample was PBMCs or T cells enriched from blood (not recorded which). The receptor source for this set is a man between 35 and 55 years old who had been exposed to COVID-19. Each CDR3 is given with its conserved first and last residue. Fields, in order: CDR3 length, clone size, J gene, D gene, V gene, CDR3 DNA, CDR3 protein. A D gene is named only where the DNA matches it firmly. The listing skips clone size in some rows; elsewhere it reads once, few, many or a size class.

>16|NA|TRBJ1-2|TRBD1|TRBV9
TGTGCCAGCAGCGTCAAGAGACAGGGGGCGCCTTGGGGCTACACCTTC
CASSVKRQGAPWGYTF
>14|NA|TRBJ2-2|TRBD1|TRBV25-1
TGTGCCAGGGACCGGACAGGGGGGCACGGGGAGCTGTTTTTT
CARDRTGGHGELFF
>12|NA|TRBJ2-7|NA|TRBV29-1
TGCAGCGTTGGAAGGGGCTCCTACGAGCAGTACTTC
CSVGRGSYEQYF
>14|NA|TRBJ1-1|NA|TRBV7-8
TGTGCCAGCAGCTTAGACGCAGGGAACACTGAAGCTTTCTTT
CASSLDAGNTEAFF
>16|NA|TRBJ1-5|TRBD1|TRBV27
TGTGCCAGCAGTTTAGGGACAGTCGAGGACAATCAGCCCCAGCATTTT
CASSLGTVEDNQPQHF
>15|NA|TRBJ2-4|NA|TRBV19
TGTGCCAGTAGTTCCCCAGGTTGGGTCAAAAACATTCAGTACTTC
CASSSPGWVKNIQYF
>17|NA|TRBJ1-1|NA|TRBV6-1
TGTGCCAGCAGTGAAGGTTACGGCGGACTACCGAACACTGAAGCTTTCTTT
CASSEGYGGLPNTEAFF
>16|NA|TRBJ2-5|TRBD2|TRBV2
TGTGCCAGCAGTGAATCGACTAGCGGGAGGGGTGAGACCCAGTACTTC
CASSESTSGRGETQYF
>15|NA|TRBJ1-4|NA|TRBV6-5
TGTGCCAGCAGGCGGCGGGACCGCACAAATGAAAAACTGTTTTTT
CASRRRDRTNEKLFF
>11|few|TRBJ2-7|NA|TRBV30
TGTGCCTGGAGCTCTGCCTACGAGCAGTACTTC
CAWSSAYEQYF
>13|NA|TRBJ2-5|TRBD1|TRBV6-5
TGTGCCATCAGACAGGGGGTAACGGAGACCCAGTACTTC
CAIRQGVTETQYF
>16|NA|TRBJ1-4|NA|TRBV5-1
TGCGCCAGCAGCTTGGGGAGTGGCGGGGCTAATGAAAAACTGTTTTTT
CASSLGSGGANEKLFF
>17|few|TRBJ1-4|TRBD1|TRBV28
TGTGCCAGCAGTTCGACAGGGGGCGCGTCGTCTAATGAAAAACTGTTTTTT
CASSSTGGASSNEKLFF
>17|NA|TRBJ2-7|TRBD2|TRBV19
TGTGCCAGTAGTATAAATTCGGCTAGCGGAGATCACTACGAGCAGTACTTC
CASSINSASGDHYEQYF
>14|NA|TRBJ1-6|TRBD1|TRBV5-1
TGCGCCAGCACATACGGGACAGGGGGTTCACCCCTCCACTTT
CASTYGTGGSPLHF
>13|NA|TRBJ2-5|NA|TRBV9
TGTGCCAGCAGTCTTGGCCAAACGGGGACCCAGTACTTC
CASSLGQTGTQYF
>12|many|TRBJ1-2|TRBD1|TRBV12-3/TRBV12-4
TGTGCCAGCAGTTCGGGGACAGATGGCTACACCTTC
CASSSGTDGYTF
>16|NA|TRBJ2-5|TRBD2|TRBV12-5
TGTGCTAGTGGTTTGGGACTAGCGGGAGGAAAAGAGACCCAGTACTTC
CASGLGLAGGKETQYF
>13|NA|TRBJ1-1|NA|TRBV12-3/TRBV12-4
TGTGCCAGCAGTTACTCGGTTCCCTCTGAAGCTTTCTTT
CASSYSVPSEAFF
>15|NA|TRBJ1-3|NA|TRBV3-1/TRBV3-2
TGTGCCAGCAGAACCACAGGGAGCTCTGGAAACACCATATATTTT
CASRTTGSSGNTIYF
>13|NA|TRBJ2-4|TRBD1|TRBV10-3
TGTGCCATCAGGGCCGGACAGGGCGGCATTCAGTACTTC
CAIRAGQGGIQYF
>15|NA|TRBJ1-5|TRBD1|TRBV2
TGTGCCAGCAGTGGAACAGGGGGCAGCGGTGAGCCCCAGCATTTT
CASSGTGGSGEPQHF
>17|few|TRBJ2-6|TRBD2|TRBV29-1
TGCAGCGTCACTCGGGGGGGGCCACGGTCTGGGGCCAACGTCCTGACTTTC
CSVTRGGPRSGANVLTF
>14|NA|TRBJ1-3|TRBD1|TRBV27
TGTGCCAGCAGGCTACAGGGGGCTGGAAACACCATATATTTT
CASRLQGAGNTIYF
>15|NA|TRBJ1-5|NA|TRBV2
TGTGCCAGCACTCGCCCGGGAACCCCAAATCAGCCCCAGCATTTT
CASTRPGTPNQPQHF
>11|NA|TRBJ2-5|NA|TRBV30
TGTGCCTCCCGCTTTCTAGTGTCCCAGTACTTC
CASRFLVSQYF
>16|once|TRBJ2-7|NA|TRBV21-1
TGTGCCAGCAGCAAAGCCCCCGACAGGGGGTTTTACGAGCAGTACTTC
CASSKAPDRGFYEQYF
>13|NA|TRBJ1-1|NA|TRBV12-3/TRBV12-4
TGTGCCAGCAGTTTAGAGCGGGGGCGGGAAGCTTTCTTT
CASSLERGREAFF
>13|NA|TRBJ2-5|NA|TRBV6-2/TRBV6-3
TGTGCCAGCAGCCTTACTACGGTGGGGACCCAGTACTTC
CASSLTTVGTQYF
>16|NA|TRBJ2-7|NA|TRBV10-2
TGCGCCAGCAGAGACGTAAAGGGGGGGACCTCCTACGAGCAGTACTTC
CASRDVKGGTSYEQYF
>12|NA|TRBJ1-1|NA|TRBV24-1
TGTGCCACCAGTCCAGATGGGTACAGGGCTTTCTTT
CATSPDGYRAFF
>12|once|TRBJ1-1|NA|TRBV7-8
TGTGCCAGCAGCTTACGGTCTACTGAAGCTTTCTTT
CASSLRSTEAFF
>17|NA|TRBJ2-1|TRBD2|TRBV27
TGTGCCAGCAGTTTATCGAGTCTCAGCGGGAGGGCAAATGAGCAGTTCTTC
CASSLSSLSGRANEQFF
>16|few|TRBJ1-1|NA|TRBV21-1
TGTGCCAGCAGCGCGCTCCTACAGGAGGGAATCGCTGAAGCTTTCTTT
CASSALLQEGIAEAFF
>16|NA|TRBJ1-3|NA|TRBV5-1
TGCGCCAGCAGCTTGGTCCCCAGGACTTATGGAAACACCATATATTTT
CASSLVPRTYGNTIYF
>13|once|TRBJ1-2|NA|TRBV27
TGTGCCAGCAGTGCCGGGAATCTCTATGGCTACACCTTC
CASSAGNLYGYTF
>14|NA|TRBJ2-7|TRBD1|TRBV3-1/TRBV3-2
TGTGCCAGCAGCCTCCGGGACAGGGATTACGAGCAGTACTTC
CASSLRDRDYEQYF
>15|NA|TRBJ2-1|NA|TRBV5-4
TGTGCCAGCAGCTACCAGACTAGCTCCTACAATGAGCAGTTCTTC
CASSYQTSSYNEQFF
>18|NA|TRBJ2-5|NA|TRBV6-1
TGTGCCAGCAGTGAGTTTGGCGTGGAGGGTACTTACCAAGAGACCCAGTACTTC
CASSEFGVEGTYQETQYF
>13|NA|TRBJ1-6|NA|TRBV24-1
TGTGCCACCAGTGACGGACACCCCCCACCCCTCCACTTT
CATSDGHPPPLHF
>14|NA|TRBJ2-7|NA|TRBV4-1
TGCGCCAGCAGCCCTCGGAGGGGCTCCTACGAGCAGTACTTC
CASSPRRGSYEQYF
>14|NA|TRBJ1-2|NA|TRBV7-9
TGTGCCAGCAGCTCCCGACCGGACAGATATGGCTACACCTTC
CASSSRPDRYGYTF
>13|NA|TRBJ2-7|TRBD1|TRBV10-2
TGCGCCAGCAGGCCCACAGGGGCCTACGAGCAGTACTTC
CASRPTGAYEQYF
>15|few|TRBJ2-5|TRBD2|TRBV5-1
TGCGCCAGCAGCTTTTCTAGCGGGTTCCAAGAGACCCAGTACTTC
CASSFSSGFQETQYF
>15|NA|TRBJ1-1|TRBD1|TRBV10-1
TGCGCCAGCAGTGACAGACAGGGGTTGAACACTGAAGCTTTCTTT
CASSDRQGLNTEAFF
>15|NA|TRBJ2-7|TRBD2|TRBV9
TGTGCCAGCAGCGTAGTGGCGGGAGCGAACTACGAGCAGTACTTC
CASSVVAGANYEQYF
>15|NA|TRBJ1-5|NA|TRBV5-8
TGTGCCAGCAGCTTGCACAACAGGGTTGGGCAGCCCCAGCATTTT
CASSLHNRVGQPQHF
>16|NA|TRBJ1-1|NA|TRBV21-1
TGTGCCAGCAGCAAGTTCTTGGGGCCCCTGAACACTGAAGCTTTCTTT
CASSKFLGPLNTEAFF
>13|NA|TRBJ2-5|NA|TRBV7-3
TGTGCCAGCAGCCGGACTCCCCAAGAGACCCAGTACTTC
CASSRTPQETQYF
>17|few|TRBJ2-1|TRBD2|TRBV4-1
TGCGCCAGCAGCTCCCCCGACGGGAGGGCCTCCTACAATGAGCAGTTCTTC
CASSSPDGRASYNEQFF
>16|NA|TRBJ1-1|TRBD1|TRBV19
TGTGCCAGTAGGAAGACAGGGGAGAGTCTGAACACTGAAGCTTTCTTT
CASRKTGESLNTEAFF
>11|NA|TRBJ2-5|TRBD2|TRBV11-2
TGTGCCAGCAGCGGCAGCGGGGCACCGTACTTC
CASSGSGAPYF